The 2 T cell receptor beta chains below were found in one sample sequenced in a study of shared clonotypes between healthy human individuals. Data came from immunoSEQ multiplex PCR; TCRdb stores just in-frame clones and leaves some out. Of about 2.4 million clones listed, just over 90% are singletons. Sequenced: naive CD4+ T cells sorted from blood. Subset noted: CD45RA+ positively selected. These receptors were collected from a man aged 18 to 30 in good health.

With regard to this clone: Other DNA variants within this sample encode the same CDR3. The chain is built from TRBV9 and TRBJ2-5; the match to TRBD2 covers 16 bases. V shed 1 base and J 2 bases; nucleotides not matched to a gene: 2. This CDR3 is 17 amino acids long. CDR1 and CDR2 from the germline V gene are SGDLS and YYNGEE. DNA for the CDR3: TGTGCCAGCAGCGTAACGGGACTAGCGGGAGGGCAAGAGACCCAGTACTTC. The encoded protein is CASSVTGLAGGQETQYF.

With respect to this clone: At the DNA level, this CDR3 is encoded by other sequences in the same sample as well. This chain links TRBV5-1 with TRBJ2-5; TRBD2 might be the D (5 bases). The CDR3 is 11 residues long. Trimming shortened V by 4 bases and J by 4 bases, and 5 bases separated the two germline ends. Germline V gene data show CDR1 as SGHRS and CDR2 as YFSETQ. CDR3 sequence reads: CASSGGETQYF. CDR3 nucleotide sequence: TGCGCCAGCAGCGGAGGAGAGACCCAGTACTTC.